A selection of T cell receptor beta chains follows, all from one sample in a study of CD8 T cells in Susac syndrome. TCRdb re-called the immunoSEQ multiplex PCR reads through MiXCR, storing one row per CDR3 protein. Of about 300,000 distinct CDR3 sequences listed, 85% are singletons. The specimen sequenced was CD8+ T cells from PBMCs. These receptors originate from a human donor with multiple sclerosis. The CDR3 runs from the conserved cysteine through the conserved F or W. The D gene is left open where the match is weak.

d_gene	j_gene	v_gene	CDR3aa
.	TRBJ2-1	TRBV7-4	CASSRTHGRRDTYNEQFF
TRBD2	TRBJ2-5	TRBV27	CASTSYPTSAAFAETQYF
TRBD2	TRBJ2-1	TRBV3-1	CASSQVLVGGKGGSYNEQFF
.	TRBJ1-1	TRBV4-3	CASSQGILMNTEAFF
.	TRBJ2-7	TRBV27	CASRPTRPLEQYF
TRBD2	TRBJ2-1	TRBV3-1	CASSAAGTRDNEQFF
.	TRBJ2-1	TRBV12-3/TRBV12-4	CASSLGGRYNEQFF
.	TRBJ2-2	TRBV6-2/TRBV6-3	CASSPSVRTGELFF
TRBD2	TRBJ2-2	TRBV6-2/TRBV6-3	CASSYPEASGRATGELFF
.	TRBJ2-7	TRBV6-5	CASSGLKKGDHEQYF
TRBD1	TRBJ2-4	TRBV6-2/TRBV6-3	CASSYFIETGLRQNIQYF
.	TRBJ1-1	TRBV5-1	CASSLEIGLSTEAFF
.	TRBJ2-1	TRBV27	CASSISWVSRQSF
TRBD1	TRBJ2-7	TRBV28	CASTLGQGGYEQYF
.	TRBJ1-1	TRBV28	CASSASVNTEAFF
.	TRBJ2-7	TRBV4-3	CASSQVIRESSYEQYF
.	TRBJ1-1	TRBV11-2	CASSERLAGADTEAFF
TRBD1	TRBJ1-1	TRBV19	CASSLDRGGTEAFF
TRBD2	TRBJ2-1	TRBV2	CASSELAGYYNEQFF
.	TRBJ1-5	TRBV5-6	CASSLGGQASNQPQHF
.	TRBJ2-5	TRBV3-1	CASSQVTGRYQETQYF
TRBD2	TRBJ2-1	TRBV30	CAWRAGTSGRRHNEQFF
.	TRBJ2-2	TRBV20-1	CSARDTPGRGTGELFF
.	TRBJ2-3	TRBV7-8	CASSFPGNPQGQYF
.	TRBJ2-1	TRBV9	CASSLTMNEQFF
.	TRBJ1-1	TRBV29-1	CSAEGVGTEAFF
TRBD2	TRBJ2-7	TRBV6-2/TRBV6-3	CASRELAGKTYEQYF
.	TRBJ2-3	TRBV7-9	CASSVGTAGPTDTQYF
.	TRBJ2-1	TRBV10-3	CAISDTTDNEQFF
.	TRBJ2-6	TRBV5-1	CASGPTEFTGANVLTF
.	TRBJ2-1	TRBV27	CASSSDPPIGIGNDEQFF
TRBD1	TRBJ1-2	TRBV6-5	CASSYFGDRIFNYGYTF
.	TRBJ1-3	TRBV1	CTSSQGPGQGTYSGNTIYF
TRBD2	TRBJ2-7	TRBV4-2	CASSQDRGVTSYEQYF
TRBD2	TRBJ2-1	TRBV13	CASSSRTSGRAVEQFF
.	TRBJ1-5	TRBV4-3	CASSQDLRDQPQHF
.	TRBJ1-2	TRBV27	CASSFGGSYGYTF
.	TRBJ2-1	TRBV27	CASSLGDSYNEQFF
TRBD2	TRBJ2-5	TRBV4-1	CASSQDWGGQETQYF
.	TRBJ2-3	TRBV6-2/TRBV6-3	CASIAHPGDTQYF
.	TRBJ2-1	TRBV7-2	CASSWILRGASYNEQFF
TRBD2	TRBJ2-1	TRBV14	CASSQGDYVYNEQFF
.	TRBJ2-5	TRBV4-3	CASSQDRKGMQTQYF
.	TRBJ2-5	TRBV3-1	CASSQGRGYQETQYF
TRBD1	TRBJ1-4	TRBV30	CAWRGTGETNEKLFF
TRBD2	TRBJ2-1	TRBV25-1	CASAGWGSGGISYNEQFF
TRBD2	TRBJ2-7	TRBV28	CAIQFRLAGGECPEQYF
TRBD1	TRBJ2-7	TRBV11-2	CAGSLHPGQGYEQYF
.	TRBJ2-1	TRBV30	CAWGDWDNEQFF
.	TRBJ2-3	TRBV4-3	CASSQEYRDNLDTQYF
.	TRBJ2-3	TRBV4-3	CASSQDLTTTDTQYF